The rows below give T cell receptor beta chains drawn from one sample of a study of vaccination and CD4 T cells after COVID-19. For these TCRs, the target antigens are not known. MiXCR was run by TCRdb on the PCR reads, yielding one entry per CDR3 protein. The sample carries approximately 15,000 distinct CDR3 sequences, about 48% recorded once. Sequencing input: CD4+ T cells from blood, cultured in vitro. These receptors all stem from a human donor who had recovered from COVID-19. CDR3s leave out the opening cysteine and the closing phenylalanine or tryptophan. Size values are once, few and many counts, or a class for expanded clones, and some rows have none.

clone size	V gene	J gene	CDR3 protein
-	TRBV19	TRBJ2-3	ASRRSVSGRQDTQY
-	TRBV6-1	TRBJ2-7	ASRLESGVFSYEQY
few	TRBV11-2	TRBJ2-5	ASSFSYQETQY
-	TRBV20-1	TRBJ2-7	SAREPPARGGYEQY
-	TRBV6-1	TRBJ1-5	VTTRDSNQPQH
few	TRBV7-9	TRBJ2-7	ASSDPPGQGAWNEQY
-	TRBV2	TRBJ1-5	ASSSSGSLEPQH
-	TRBV5-1	TRBJ2-7	ASSLGIGGQGSSRHEQY
-	TRBV6-2/TRBV6-3	TRBJ2-1	ASSYTPVGLAGEGNEQF
-	TRBV5-1	TRBJ2-7	ASSHRGDTYEQY
-	TRBV12-3/TRBV12-4	TRBJ2-3	ASSLVAFTDTQY
-	TRBV20-1	TRBJ1-6	SARDLQGKYNSPLH
-	TRBV9	TRBJ1-6	ASSTGDGYNSPLH
-	TRBV11-1	TRBJ2-4	ASSSQRNIQY
few	TRBV20-1	TRBJ1-6	SAIYLQGSHGLH
medium-sized	TRBV6-1	TRBJ2-4	ASSRSGGSGKNIQY
-	TRBV19	TRBJ2-7	ASSILDSYEQY
-	TRBV30	TRBJ2-7	AWGRGTYEQY
few	TRBV10-1	TRBJ2-3	ASSESSGGLYTQY
few	TRBV24-1	-	ATSTSGKTYEQY
few	TRBV27	TRBJ1-6	ASSYGGFSNSPLH
-	TRBV10-3	TRBJ2-1	AISPGTDNEQF
-	TRBV27	TRBJ2-5	ASSLLGQPSGLETQY
-	TRBV11-3	TRBJ2-5	ASSLWTGGPETQY
-	TRBV4-3	TRBJ2-5	ASSQDPGPKETQY
-	TRBV24-1	TRBJ2-3	ATSEQNRGLSTDTQY
-	TRBV6-1	TRBJ1-6	ASSHGGGSYNSPLH
-	TRBV27	TRBJ1-5	ASNLIGTTRNQPQH
-	TRBV10-3	TRBJ1-2	AISDSGGAGGYT